This entry features one T cell receptor (beta chain) sequence. This sample is drawn from a study of blood T cell repertoires in COVID-19. Study-level information: Acute and convalescent COVID-19 specimens originated in the United States, Italy and Spain. PBMCs, B-cell-depleted T cells, or T cells provided the cDNA or gDNA that made up the material.

Per the authors' pipeline: Amplification of reference gene primers provided the estimated nucleated cell counts. Using immunoSEQ multiplex PCR, the repertoire was profiled, and TCRdb retains in-frame clones only, with some absent. V, J and clone size derive from that table, while D and trimming were established from the DNA sequence. The table shows 100,000 to 150,000 clones, with around 83% occurring only once. J gave up 4 bases and V 5 bases, and 6 bases lay outside the gene matches. The CDR3 runs to 14 residues. Looked up from germline, CDR1 is KGHSH and CDR2 is LQKENI. The sample consisted of peripheral blood. The source of this sequence is a man aged 80 or over with active or convalescent COVID-19. The rearrangement joins TRBV18 to TRBJ1-2; 8 nucleotides match TRBD1. In DNA form, the CDR3 reads TGTGCCAGCTCAGACTGGACAGGGCCCTATGGCTACACCTTC. Protein sequence: CASSDWTGPYGYTF.